This TCR beta chain stems from a study of T cell repertoires in ileal Crohn's disease. Whole-study context: About half received postoperative treatment, some ten with thiopurines and 15 to 20 anti-TNF. TCRB immunosequencing input was five hundred nanograms of biopsy DNA per sample.

Study-wide findings and caveats: High-frequency clones were more common in sorted CD8 than CD4 cells.

Between the trimmed V and J ends, which lost 5 bases and 2 bases, there was a span of 11 bases. Germline V gives CDR1 SGHDT, CDR2 YYEEEE. The CDR3 runs to 14 residues. As for time point: proximal margin of the surgical specimen (macroscopically non-inflamed). Assay used: immunoSEQ multiplex PCR; TCRdb lists only in-frame clones, some missing. The sample comprises 4,500 to 6,500 clones, 60% to 85% of which are singletons, and around 6% rests with the top ten. This clone was recorded once. Its antigen is unidentified. V usage is TRBV5-6 and J usage is TRBJ1-3; D is unresolved. The sequenced sample was ileal tissue. The receptor was isolated from an adult with Crohn's disease. The CDR3 DNA is TGTGCCAGCAGTAATAGGATGGCTGGAAACACCATATATTTT. It is translated as CASSNRMAGNTIYF.